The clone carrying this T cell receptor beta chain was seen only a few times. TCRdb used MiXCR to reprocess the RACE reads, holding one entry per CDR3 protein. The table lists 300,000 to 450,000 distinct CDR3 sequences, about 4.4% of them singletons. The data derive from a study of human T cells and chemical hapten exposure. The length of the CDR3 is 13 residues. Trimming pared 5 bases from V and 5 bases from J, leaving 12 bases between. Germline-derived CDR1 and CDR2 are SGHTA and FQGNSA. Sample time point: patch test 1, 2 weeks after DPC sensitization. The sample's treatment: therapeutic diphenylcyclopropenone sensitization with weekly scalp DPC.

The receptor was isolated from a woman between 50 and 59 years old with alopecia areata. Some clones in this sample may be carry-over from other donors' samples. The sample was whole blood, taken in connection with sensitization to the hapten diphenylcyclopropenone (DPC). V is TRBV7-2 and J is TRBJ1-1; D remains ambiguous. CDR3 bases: TGTGCCAGCAGCAGCTTGGGTGCTACTGAAGCTTTCTTT. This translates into CASSSLGATEAFF.